This T cell receptor beta chain was captured in a study of a mutant IDH1 vaccine in newly diagnosed glioma. Whole-study context: Sex distribution of treated patients was roughly 60% male and about 38% female; mean age was 40.4 years.

The germline V gene has CDR1 MNHNY and CDR2 SVGAGI (reference sequence). V dropped 5 bases and J dropped 7 bases, with 11 bases sitting between them. The CDR3 has 13 residues. Assay: immunoSEQ multiplex PCR; the TCRdb copy retains only in-frame clones and omits some. The repertoire holds roughly 130,000 clones, about four fifths seen once, with 4.5% to 5.5% in the top ten. Regarding time point: week 11, during vaccination. Each vaccine dose was 300 ug of mutant IDH1 20-mer peptide, with topical imiquimod. As for this clone: Its antigen is unknown.

The chain uses TRBV6-6 and TRBJ2-2, with D possibly matching TRBD1 (5 bases). This TCR was recovered from a man in his forties with glioma. This sample comprised PBMCs, obtained from a glioma patient whose treatment included an IDH1 peptide vaccine. Here the CDR3 DNA reads TGTGCCAGCAGTGTGGGGCATGGCGGGGAGCTGTTTTTT. It yields the protein CASSVGHGGELFF.